Described below is a single TCR beta chain sequence and its context. The sample belongs to a study of blood T cell repertoires in COVID-19. Looking at the study overall: Spain, Italy and the United States supplied samples that represented acute and convalescent COVID-19. The analysed material was cDNA or gDNA that came from T cells, B-cell-depleted T cells, or PBMCs.

Per the original methods: From reference gene primer amplification, estimates of nucleated cell counts were derived. TCRdb keeps only in-frame clones here, not all; method: immunoSEQ multiplex PCR. That table supplies the V and J calls and clone size; D and trimming were determined from the DNA. The sample shows roughly 280,000 clones, roughly nine tenths of them seen only once. V lost 0 bases to trimming and J lost 6 bases, with 6 bases between them. Germline V gene sequence: CDR1 SGHAT, CDR2 FQNNGV. This CDR3 spans 14 amino acids. The sample taken for sequencing was peripheral blood. J is TRBJ1-6 and V is TRBV11-2; no firm D call. The source is a woman in her fifties or sixties who had recovered from COVID-19. CDR3 in amino acids: CASSLDHSNSPLHF. As DNA, the CDR3 is TGTGCCAGCAGCTTAGATCATTCTAATTCACCCCTCCACTTT.